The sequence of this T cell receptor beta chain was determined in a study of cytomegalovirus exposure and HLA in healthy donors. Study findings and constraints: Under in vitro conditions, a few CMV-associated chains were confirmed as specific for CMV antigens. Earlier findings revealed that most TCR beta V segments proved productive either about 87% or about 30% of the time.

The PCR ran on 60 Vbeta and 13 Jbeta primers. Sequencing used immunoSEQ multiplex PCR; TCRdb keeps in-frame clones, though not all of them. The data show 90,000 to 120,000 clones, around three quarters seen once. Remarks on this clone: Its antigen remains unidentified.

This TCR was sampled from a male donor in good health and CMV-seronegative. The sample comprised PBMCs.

The CDR3 protein is CASSYGQRLPLEQYF. DNA for the CDR3: TGTGCCAGCAGTTACGGACAGCGGCTTCCTTTAGAGCAGTACTTC. The chain carries TRBV28 and TRBJ2-7, with D possibly being TRBD1 (6 bases). Trimming stripped 4 bases from V and 7 bases from J, with 20 bases between. Germline loops: CDR1 MDHEN, CDR2 SYDVKM. This CDR3 region has 15 residues.